The entry that follows covers one T cell receptor beta chain sequence. Under the authors' procedure: Amplification of reference gene primers was used by the study to estimate nucleated cell counts. Assay: immunoSEQ multiplex PCR; the TCRdb copy retains only in-frame clones and omits some. V and J calls and clone size are copied from that table; D and trimming were computed from the DNA. The data show 80,000 to 95,000 clones, with roughly 76% seen just once and 15% to 20% held by the top ten. This sample is drawn from a study of blood T cell repertoires in COVID-19. Whole-study context: The study drew acute and convalescent COVID-19 samples from the United States, Italy and Spain.

This CDR3 is 14 amino acids long. The germline gives CDR1 GTSNPN, CDR2 SVGIG (reference sequence). With 3 bases clipped from V and 5 bases from J, the junction kept 8 bases outside the gene matches. The sample comprised peripheral blood. The chain joins TRBV30 to TRBJ2-5; 8 nucleotides line up with TRBD2. The TCR was taken from an elderly woman with active or convalescent COVID-19. The CDR3 DNA is TGTGCCTGGAGCGCGGGGGGCGGGGGGGAGACCCAGTACTTC. It specifies CAWSAGGGGETQYF.